The 20 T cell receptor beta chains reported below all come from one sample, sequenced in a study of blood T cell repertoires in COVID-19. The repertoire was sequenced with immunoSEQ multiplex PCR; TCRdb's copy has only in-frame clones and lacks some. Here the sample spans about 250,000 clones, more than 65% being singletons. Sequencing used peripheral blood. The receptors here all came from a man between 50 and 59 years old with active or convalescent COVID-19.

The chain recombines TRBV5-1 with TRBJ2-5, with TRBD1 matching 7 bases. The CDR3 has 15 residues. V gave up 5 bases and J gave up 1 base; unmatched junction bases: 8. Germline V gene data show CDR1 as SGHRS and CDR2 as YFSETQ. The CDR3 coding sequence is TGCGCCAGCAGTTCAGGTGACAGGGCCCAAGAGACCCAGTACTTC. Its protein product is CASSSGDRAQETQYF.

This chain connects TRBV9 to TRBJ1-6, with D hard to call. Trimming removed 4 bases at V and 4 bases at J, with 9 bases between. The CDR3 spans 14 residues. CDR1 and CDR2 (germline): SGDLS, YYNGEE. This CDR3 is CASSQTDYNSPLHF. As DNA, the CDR3 is TGTGCCAGCAGCCAGACTGATTATAATTCACCCCTCCACTTT.

This chain uses TRBV4-3 with TRBJ2-7, with D possibly being TRBD1 (6 bases). Trimming took 0 bases from V and 9 from J, leaving 12 bases between them. The CDR3 has 13 amino acids. Germline lookup yields CDR1 LGHNA and CDR2 YSLEER. The CDR3 region is CASSQDGSGVQYF. CDR3 DNA sequence: TGCGCCAGCAGCCAAGATGGATCAGGGGTGCAGTACTTC.

This chain joins TRBV5-1 and TRBJ2-1; D is perhaps TRBD1 (6 bases). The germline V gene has CDR1 SGHRS and CDR2 YFSETQ. V was cut by 0 bases and J by 8 bases, with 15 bases left in between. This CDR3 is built from 15 residues. CDR3 region: CASSLEGGLVDEQFF. CDR3 in DNA: TGCGCCAGCAGCTTGGAAGGGGGTCTCGTGGATGAGCAGTTCTTC.

V and J are TRBV19 and TRBJ2-6; tentatively, D is TRBD2 (6 bases). V gave up 3 bases and J gave up 9 bases, with 15 bases separating them. Germline V CDR1 and CDR2: LNHDA, SQIVND (reference sequence). This CDR3 region has 15 residues. CDR3: CASSIRGSSGNVLTF. The CDR3 region has the DNA TGTGCCAGTAGTATTCGGGGGTCGAGTGGCAACGTCCTGACTTTC.

This chain links TRBV7-2 with TRBJ1-1; 9 positions agree with TRBD1. V shed 4 bases, J shed 3 bases, and the junction held 6 bases outside the gene matches. Germline V gene sequence: CDR1 SGHTA, CDR2 FQGNSA. The CDR3 contains 15 residues. CDR3 in amino acids: CASSSRTGAYTEAFF. As DNA, the CDR3 is TGTGCCAGCAGCTCTCGGACAGGGGCGTACACTGAAGCTTTCTTT.

This clone has only one observation. CDR3 sequence: CASRAGTSIDEQFF. In DNA, the CDR3 is TGTGCCAGCAGGGCCGGGACTAGCATTGATGAGCAGTTCTTC. The V and J genes are TRBV6-5 and TRBJ2-1, with 9 nucleotides matching TRBD2. CDR1 and CDR2 from the germline V gene are MNHEY and SVGAGI. There are 14 residues in the CDR3. V was pared by 6 bases and J by 8 bases, with 8 bases of the junction left unmatched.

V gene TRBV30 combines with J gene TRBJ2-2; 15 nucleotides line up with TRBD2. The CDR3 loop spans 17 amino acids. CDR1 and CDR2 (germline): GTSNPN, SVGIG (reference sequence). V dropped 4 bases and J dropped 5; count of bases not matched to a gene: 8. DNA of the CDR3: TGTGCCTGGACTGAAGGGACTAGCGGGGGGACTACCGGGGAGCTGTTTTTT. Protein: CAWTEGTSGGTTGELFF.

In this sample, this clone turned up once. V gene TRBV2 combines with J gene TRBJ2-7, with D possibly being TRBD1 (5 bases). Germline CDR1 SNHLY, CDR2 FYNNEI. The CDR3 contains 15 residues. V shed 2 bases and J shed 2 bases, with 13 bases lying between them. The CDR3 bases are TGTGCCAGCAGTGAATCCCGGCAGGGCACCTACGAGCAGTACTTC. Protein sequence: CASSESRQGTYEQYF.

The chain recombines TRBV2 with TRBJ1-4, with TRBD1 as a possible D gene (6 bases). V dropped 2 bases and J dropped 8 bases, with 15 bases sitting between them. This CDR3 is 15 amino acids long. The V gene's germline CDR1 is SNHLY and CDR2 FYNNEI. CDR3 amino acids: CASSESVGHGEKLFF. The DNA for the CDR3 is TGTGCCAGCAGTGAAAGTGTGGGACATGGAGAAAAACTGTTTTTT.

The V call is TRBV12-3 or TRBV12-4, the J call TRBJ1-2, with TRBD1 as a possible D gene (5 bases). This CDR3 has 13 residues. Trimming shortened V by 3 bases and J by 5 bases, and 10 bases separated the two germline ends. The CDR3, as DNA: TGTGCCAGCAGTTTCGGGGGGGATTATGGCTACACCTTC. Translating it yields CASSFGGDYGYTF.

Regarding this clone: The junction does not match germline at one end; this may be a read error. The rearrangement links TRBV14 to TRBJ1-1; possibly TRBD1 for D (5 bases). Germline loops: CDR1 SGHDN, CDR2 FVKESK. This CDR3 has 17 amino acids. Here the CDR3 DNA reads TGTGCCAGCAGCCAAGCCGGGGGTGGCGCGATAAACAGTGAAGCTTTCTTT. Its translation: CASSQAGGGAINSEAFF.

This clone was recorded only once. The chain recombines TRBV10-3 with TRBJ2-7, with a weak D call TRBD2 (6 bases). The germline gives CDR1 ENHRY, CDR2 SYGVKD. Between the trimmed V and J ends, which lost 2 bases and 1 base, there was a span of 18 bases. The CDR3 is 17 amino acids. The CDR3 DNA reads as TGTGCCATCAGTGAGCCTACGACGGGGGTACTTTCCTACGAGCAGTACTTC. Protein product: CAISEPTTGVLSYEQYF.

The chain carries TRBV18 and TRBJ1-1, with D unresolved. From germline, CDR1 is KGHSH and CDR2 LQKENI. V dropped 1 base and J dropped 1 base, with 13 bases sitting between them. This CDR3 contains 16 residues. CDR3 in amino acids: CASSPQSPGRNTEAFF. The CDR3 nucleotides are TGTGCCAGCTCACCACAATCTCCGGGGAGGAACACTGAAGCTTTCTTT.

The V and J genes are TRBV3-1 (or the pseudogene TRBV3-2) and TRBJ1-1, with D maybe TRBD1 (5 bases). From germline, CDR1 is LGHDT and CDR2 YNNKEL (reference sequence). Trimming stripped 4 bases from V and 5 bases from J, with 14 bases between. The CDR3 is 14 amino acids. DNA for the CDR3: TGTGCCAGCAGCCTAATCCCCGGGGGTACTGAAGCTTTCTTT. As protein: CASSLIPGGTEAFF.

The chain links TRBV5-8 to TRBJ1-2; tentative D call: TRBD1 (6 bases). The V gene's germline CDR1 is SGHTS and CDR2 YDEGEE. The V end was cut by 4 bases, the J end by 4 bases, with 14 bases between. The CDR3 totals 14 residues. The CDR3: CASSDDRSSYGYTF. CDR3 bases: TGTGCCAGCAGCGACGACAGGAGTAGCTATGGCTACACCTTC.

The chain joins TRBV6-2 or TRBV6-3 to TRBJ2-3; 12 bases map to TRBD1. The CDR3 contains 20 residues. V lost 2 bases to trimming and J lost 1 base; unmatched junction nucleotides: 13. Germline assignment: CDR1 MNHEY and CDR2 SVGEGT. The CDR3 reads CASSYKGTGGPEAGTDTQYF. The CDR3 nucleotides read TGTGCCAGCAGTTACAAAGGGACAGGGGGCCCGGAGGCGGGCACAGATACGCAGTATTTT.

In DNA, the CDR3 is TGTGCCAGCAGCCGACAGGGAATAAAAGAGACCCAGTACTTC. It encodes CASSRQGIKETQYF. J is TRBJ2-5 and V is TRBV5-6; 7 nucleotides agree with TRBD1. V lost 4 bases to trimming and J lost 3 bases; unmatched junction nucleotides: 6. The CDR3 consists of 14 residues. The germline V gene has CDR1 SGHDT and CDR2 YYEEEE.

The V and J genes are TRBV12-3 or TRBV12-4 and TRBJ1-3, with unresolved D. Trimming left V 5 bases short and J 1 base short, with 6 bases between. This CDR3 has 13 amino acids. As DNA, the CDR3 is TGTGCCAGCAGTCCCGGGTCTGGAAACACCATATATTTT. Its protein product is CASSPGSGNTIYF.

The chain recombines TRBV7-9 with TRBJ2-7; no definite D call. The CDR3 length is 14 residues. Trimming cost V 1 base and J 3 bases, with 10 bases left between them. Looked up from germline, CDR1 is SEHNR and CDR2 is FQNEAQ (reference sequence). CDR3 amino acids: CASSLGHTVYEQYF. CDR3 DNA: TGTGCCAGCAGCTTAGGACATACGGTCTACGAGCAGTACTTC. Using reference TRBV7-9 and TRBJ2-7 for the parts outside the CDR3, the full variable domain is DTGVSQNPRHKITKRGQNVTFRCDPISEHNRLYWYRQTLGQGPEFLTYFQNEAQLEKSRLLSDRFSAERPKGSFSTLEIQRTEQGDSAMYLCASSLGHTVYEQYFGPGTRLTVT.